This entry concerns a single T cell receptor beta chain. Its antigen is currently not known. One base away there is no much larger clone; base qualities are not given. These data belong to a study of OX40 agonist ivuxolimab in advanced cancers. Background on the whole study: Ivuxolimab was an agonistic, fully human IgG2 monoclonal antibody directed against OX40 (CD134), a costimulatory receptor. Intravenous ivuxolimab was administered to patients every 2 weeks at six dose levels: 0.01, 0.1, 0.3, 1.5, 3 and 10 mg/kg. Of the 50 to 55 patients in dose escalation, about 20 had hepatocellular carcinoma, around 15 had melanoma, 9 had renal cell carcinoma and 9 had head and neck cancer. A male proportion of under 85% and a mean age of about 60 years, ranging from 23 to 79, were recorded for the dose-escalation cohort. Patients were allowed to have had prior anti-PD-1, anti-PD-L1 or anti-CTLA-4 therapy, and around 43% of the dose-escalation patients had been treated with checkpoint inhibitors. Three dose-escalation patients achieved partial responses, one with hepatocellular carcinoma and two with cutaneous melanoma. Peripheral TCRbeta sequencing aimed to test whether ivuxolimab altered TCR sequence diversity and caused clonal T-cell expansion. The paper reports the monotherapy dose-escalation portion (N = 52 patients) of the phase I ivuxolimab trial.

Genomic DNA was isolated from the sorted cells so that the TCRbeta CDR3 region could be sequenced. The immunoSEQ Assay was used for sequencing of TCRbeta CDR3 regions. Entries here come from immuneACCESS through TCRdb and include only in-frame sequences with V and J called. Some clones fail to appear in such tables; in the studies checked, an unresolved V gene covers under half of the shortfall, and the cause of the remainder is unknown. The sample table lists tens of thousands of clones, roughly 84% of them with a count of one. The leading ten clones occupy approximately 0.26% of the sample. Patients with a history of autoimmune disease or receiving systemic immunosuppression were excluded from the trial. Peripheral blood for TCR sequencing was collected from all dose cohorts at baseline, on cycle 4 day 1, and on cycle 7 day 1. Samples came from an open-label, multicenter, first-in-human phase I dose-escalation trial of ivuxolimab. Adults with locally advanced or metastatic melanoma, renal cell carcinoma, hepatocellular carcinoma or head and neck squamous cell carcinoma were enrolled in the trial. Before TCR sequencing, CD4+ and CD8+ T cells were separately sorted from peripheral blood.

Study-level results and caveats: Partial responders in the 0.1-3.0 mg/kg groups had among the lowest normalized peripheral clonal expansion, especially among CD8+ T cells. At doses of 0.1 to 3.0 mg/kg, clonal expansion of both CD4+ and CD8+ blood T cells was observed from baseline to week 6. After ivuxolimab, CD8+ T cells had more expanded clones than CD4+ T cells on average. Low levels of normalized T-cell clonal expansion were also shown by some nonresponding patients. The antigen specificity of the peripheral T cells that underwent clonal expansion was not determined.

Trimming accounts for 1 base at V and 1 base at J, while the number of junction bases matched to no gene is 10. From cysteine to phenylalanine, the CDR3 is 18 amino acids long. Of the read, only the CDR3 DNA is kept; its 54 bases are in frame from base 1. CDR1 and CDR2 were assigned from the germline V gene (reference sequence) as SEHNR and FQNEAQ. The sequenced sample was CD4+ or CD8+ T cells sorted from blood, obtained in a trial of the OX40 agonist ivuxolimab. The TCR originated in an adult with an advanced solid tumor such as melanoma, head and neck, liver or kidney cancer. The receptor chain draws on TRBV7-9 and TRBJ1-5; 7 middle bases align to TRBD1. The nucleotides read TGTGCCAGCAGCTTAGGGACAGGTTTTTTGGGAAGCAATCAGCCCCAGCATTTT. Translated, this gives CASSLGTGFLGSNQPQHF. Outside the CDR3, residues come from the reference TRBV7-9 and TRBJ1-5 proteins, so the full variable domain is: DTGVSQNPRHKITKRGQNVTFRCDPISEHNRLYWYRQTLGQGPEFLTYFQNEAQLEKSRLLSDRFSAERPKGSFSTLEIQRTEQGDSAMYLCASSLGTGFLGSNQPQHFGDGTRLSIL.